This paragraph reports one T cell receptor beta chain. The CDR3 runs to 15 residues. Per the germline V gene, CDR1 is MNHEY and CDR2 is SMNVEV (reference sequence). Trimming shortened V by 5 bases and J by 0 bases, and 14 bases separated the two germline ends. This sample was taken from a study of CD8 T cells in Susac syndrome. It was with random hexamers that about 0.45 to 1 ug RNA was reverse transcribed. TCRdb re-called the immunoSEQ multiplex PCR reads with MiXCR, one entry per CDR3 protein. The sample shows some 52,000 distinct CDR3 sequences, 93% of them seen only once. Input material: CD8+ T cells from PBMCs. This chain uses TRBV27 with TRBJ2-7; TRBD1 is a possible D gene (6 bases). The TCR sequence derives from a human donor with multiple sclerosis. The CDR3: CASSTGWPGSYEQYF. The DNA of the CDR3 is TGTGCCAGCAGTACAGGGTGGCCAGGCTCCTACGAGCAGTACTTC.